This T cell receptor (beta chain) is drawn from a study of T cell responses to AZD1222 COVID-19 vaccine. Germline CDR1 is MNHEY and CDR2 is SVGAGI. The CDR3 covers 14 residues. V was pared by 6 bases and J by 9 bases, with 8 bases of the junction left unmatched. TCRdb keeps only in-frame clones here, not all; method: immunoSEQ multiplex PCR. The repertoire has more than 75,000 clones, 85% to 90% of them found once; the top ten carry 6.9%. Study-wide findings and caveats: It should be noted that donors were predominantly white British and more often female, and clonal diversity was possibly underestimated. The reported proportion of spike-specific TCRs targeting unmutated variant regions was nearly half. Baseline seropositivity characterized only a handful of AZD1222 recipients.

In regard to this clone: Its antigen remains unidentified.

The rearrangement links TRBV6-5 to TRBJ1-4; 9 bases match TRBD1. The sequences come from peripheral blood, collected 28 days after the second AZD1222 dose. This TCR was recovered from an adult who received the AZD1222 COVID-19 vaccine. The CDR3 bases are TGTGCCAGCAGCAACGGGGACAGGGCGAAAAAACTGTTTTTT. Translation gives CASSNGDRAKKLFF.